This T cell receptor (beta chain) was sequenced during a study of beta chain features in type 1 diabetes. The V segment lost 3 bases and the J segment 6 bases; nucleotides outside the gene matches: 5. The CDR3 consists of 14 residues. The germline CDR1 and CDR2 sequences are KGHSH and LQKENI. This clone was seen more than once but under ten times. Expressed TCRB transcripts were sequenced because the isolated RNA had all been reverse transcribed beforehand. TCRdb's copy holds only in-frame clones and misses some; the assay was immunoSEQ multiplex PCR. Of fewer than 350,000 clones listed, less than 20% are singletons.

Sequenced material: naive CD4+ T cells from blood. The chain recombines TRBV18 with TRBJ2-1, with TRBD1 identical over 7 bases. The receptor was derived from a woman between 18 and 30 years old in good health. The CDR3 DNA reads TGTGCCAGCTCACCCGGACAGGAGCCCAATGAGCAGTTCTTC. The encoded protein is CASSPGQEPNEQFF.